This T cell receptor (beta chain) was sequenced during a study of CD8 T cells in Susac syndrome. Random hexamers were used to reverse transcribe about 0.5 to 1 ug of RNA. TCRdb called the immunoSEQ multiplex PCR reads again in MiXCR, with one record for every CDR3 protein. The data show more than 150,000 distinct CDR3 sequences, approximately 96% seen once. The CDR3 has 13 amino acids. The trim removed 9 bases at V and 3 bases at J, leaving 7 bases unmatched. Germline V lookup: CDR1 MGHDK, CDR2 SYGVNS. From blood CD8+ and CD4+ T cells, TCR beta sequences were generated. V and J are TRBV25-1 and TRBJ2-7; 8 bases line up with TRBD2. The specimen was CD8+ T cells from PBMCs. This clonotype was obtained from a human donor with multiple sclerosis. CDR3 loop: CASRGGLNYEQYF. CDR3 in DNA: TGTGCCAGTCGGGGGGGTTTGAACTACGAGCAGTACTTC.